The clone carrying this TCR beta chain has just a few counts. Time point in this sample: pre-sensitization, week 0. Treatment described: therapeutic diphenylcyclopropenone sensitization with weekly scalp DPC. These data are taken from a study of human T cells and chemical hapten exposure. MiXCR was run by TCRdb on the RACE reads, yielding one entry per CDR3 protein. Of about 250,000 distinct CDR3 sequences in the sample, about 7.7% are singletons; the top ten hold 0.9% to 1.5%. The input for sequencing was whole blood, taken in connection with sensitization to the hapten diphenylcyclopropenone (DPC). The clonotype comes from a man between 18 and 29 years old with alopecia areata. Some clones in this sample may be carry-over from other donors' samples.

Here the CDR3 reads CASSPRVSSSYEQYF. Written as DNA, the CDR3 is TGCGCCAGCAGCCCTCGGGTCAGCAGCTCCTACGAGCAGTACTTC. The chain couples TRBV4-3 to TRBJ2-7, with D uncertain. This CDR3 is 15 amino acids long. The germline V and J ends were trimmed by 4 bases and 0 bases, with 13 bases remaining between them. Germline V lookup: CDR1 LGHNA, CDR2 YSLEER.